Sequencing of this T cell receptor beta chain was carried out in a study of diagnostic markers for celiac disease. The CDR3 length is 13 residues. Germline V CDR1 and CDR2: MNHEY, SMNVEV (reference sequence). Each CDR3 protein gets one entry in TCRdb, which reprocessed the reads and gives no DNA. This sample contains over a thousand distinct CDR3 sequences. By frequency, this clonotype registers medium-sized. The V and J genes are TRBV27 and TRBJ2-5; the D call from TCRdb, TRBD1, cannot be confirmed without DNA. The receptor was isolated from a human donor. Material for sequencing was either unsorted cells or a sorted T cell fraction (not recorded which). The chain's CDR3 is CASNSGGTETQYF.